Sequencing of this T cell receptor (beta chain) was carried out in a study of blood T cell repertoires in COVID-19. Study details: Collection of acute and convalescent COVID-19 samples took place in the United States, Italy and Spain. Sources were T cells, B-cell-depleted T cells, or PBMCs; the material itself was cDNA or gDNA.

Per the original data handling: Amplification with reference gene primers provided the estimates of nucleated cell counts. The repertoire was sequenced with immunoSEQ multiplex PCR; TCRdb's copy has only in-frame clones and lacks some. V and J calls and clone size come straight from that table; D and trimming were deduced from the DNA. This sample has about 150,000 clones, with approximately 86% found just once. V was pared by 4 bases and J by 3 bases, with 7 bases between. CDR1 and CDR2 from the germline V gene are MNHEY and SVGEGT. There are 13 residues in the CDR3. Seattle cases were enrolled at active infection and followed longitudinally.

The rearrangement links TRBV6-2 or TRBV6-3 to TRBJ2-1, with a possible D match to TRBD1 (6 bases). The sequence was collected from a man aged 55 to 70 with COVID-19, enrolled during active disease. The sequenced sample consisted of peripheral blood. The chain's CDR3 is CASSWDNYNEQFF. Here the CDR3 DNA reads TGTGCCAGCAGTTGGGACAACTACAATGAGCAGTTCTTC.